A single sample is the source of the 3 T cell receptor beta chains below, sequenced in a study of cytomegalovirus exposure and HLA in healthy donors. Generated by immunoSEQ multiplex PCR, the TCRdb table keeps only in-frame clones and is missing some. Counted here are roughly 65,000 clones, around 93% occurring once; the ten biggest clones make up about 5.4%. The sequenced material came from PBMCs. The receptors were gathered from a man aged 18 to 29 in good health and CMV-seropositive.

This rearrangement joins TRBV27 to TRBJ1-5, with D maybe TRBD1 (5 bases). CDR1 and CDR2 (germline): MNHEY, SMNVEV (reference sequence). V lost 2 bases to trimming and J lost 6 bases, with 11 bases between them. This CDR3 contains 14 residues. Here the CDR3 reads CASSLAGSGQPQHF. Here the CDR3 DNA reads TGTGCCAGCAGTTTAGCAGGGTCGGGTCAGCCCCAGCATTTT.

The rearrangement uses TRBV7-3 and TRBJ2-2, with 12 bases identical to TRBD2. Germline loops: CDR1 SGHTA, CDR2 FQGTGA. This CDR3 is built from 15 residues. V lost 4 bases and J lost 6; bases outside the gene matches: 3. The CDR3 protein is CASSSRLAGAGELFF. CDR3 coding DNA: TGTGCCAGCAGCTCACGACTAGCGGGAGCCGGGGAGCTGTTTTTT.

The chain recombines TRBV18 with TRBJ2-2; TRBD1 matches at 8 bases. The J segment lost 5 bases and the V segment lost 2 bases, leaving 7 bases of the junction unmatched. Germline V CDR1 and CDR2: KGHSH, LQKENI. The CDR3 has 16 amino acids. The CDR3 DNA reads as TGTGCCAGCTCACCATACGAGACAGGGGTTACCGGGGAGCTGTTTTTT. Residues: CASSPYETGVTGELFF.